This T cell receptor beta chain was found in a study of T cell responses to AZD1222 COVID-19 vaccine. Study information: Second-dose recipients at about 4 or about 12 weeks were treated as one pooled group.

Whole-study findings and limits: Of spike-specific TCRs, nearly half reportedly target regions left unmutated in variants. Regions 160-218 and 743-854 held dominance among vaccine-associated CD4 TCRs, which spanned spike. Donors were largely white British and mainly female; clonal diversity was possibly underestimated.

The repertoire was sequenced with immunoSEQ multiplex PCR; TCRdb's copy has only in-frame clones and lacks some. The sample lists roughly 97,000 clones, roughly 89% occurring once. With respect to this clone: Its antigen is unknown.

The CDR3 sequence is 15 residues long. V was pared by 3 bases and J by 3 bases, with 16 bases between. CDR1 and CDR2 (germline): SGHKS, YYEKEE (reference sequence). The starting material was peripheral blood, obtained on day 0 of AZD1222 vaccination. V gene TRBV5-5 combines with J gene TRBJ2-7, with D possibly TRBD2 on 5 matching bases. This TCR derives from an adult in good health. The CDR3 is CASSSELVSLYEQYF. In nucleotides, the CDR3 is TGTGCCAGCAGCTCGGAACTAGTCAGTCTCTACGAGCAGTACTTC. The whole variable domain, filled in from reference TRBV5-5 and TRBJ2-7, reads DAGVTQSPTHLIKTRGQQVTLRCSPISGHKSVSWYQQVLGQGPQFIFQYYEKEERGRGNFPDRFSARQFPNYSSELNVNALLLGDSALYLCASSSELVSLYEQYFGPGTRLTVT.